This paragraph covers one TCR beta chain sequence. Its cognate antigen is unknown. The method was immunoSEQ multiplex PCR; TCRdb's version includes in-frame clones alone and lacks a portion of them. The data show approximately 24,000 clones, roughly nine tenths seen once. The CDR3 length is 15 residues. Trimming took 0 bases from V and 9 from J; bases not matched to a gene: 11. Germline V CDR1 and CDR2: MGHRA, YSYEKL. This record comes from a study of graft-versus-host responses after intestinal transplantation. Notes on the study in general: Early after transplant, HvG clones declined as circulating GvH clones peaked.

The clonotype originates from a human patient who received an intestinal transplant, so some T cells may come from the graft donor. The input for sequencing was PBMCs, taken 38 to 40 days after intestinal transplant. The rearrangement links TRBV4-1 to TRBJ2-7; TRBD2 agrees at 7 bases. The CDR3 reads CASSQEGGWHFGQYF. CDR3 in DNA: TGCGCCAGCAGCCAAGAGGGGGGGTGGCATTTTGGGCAGTACTTC.